The sample holds a few counts of the clone carrying this T cell receptor beta chain. Its specificity is not known. Trimming took 2 bases from V and 6 from J, leaving 8 bases between them. The CDR3 contains 13 residues. Germline CDR1 and CDR2: SGHTS and YDEGEE. The data were obtained in a study of identical twins. Study-level results: For out-of-frame beta sequences, excess twin sharing was weaker. A partial confounding effect on zero-insertion analyses could come from invariant MAIT and iNKT cells.

The authors used template switching to add a universal primer site and gave cDNA unique molecular identifiers. Each CDR3 protein gets one entry after TCRdb re-called the 5' RACE reads with MiXCR. The profile shows roughly 700,000 distinct CDR3 sequences, over 8.5% of them singletons. The sample was also reused in another study, on yellow fever vaccine responses in identical twins. This second report adds: As reported, the vaccine T cell response of twins seemed partly convergent and partly personalized.

The source is a woman younger than 30 in good health. Sequenced sample: PBMCs. The chain has TRBV5-8 and TRBJ1-4, with D perhaps TRBD1 (6 bases). The CDR3 region is CASSLRQDEKLFF. The CDR3 DNA is TGTGCCAGCAGCTTACGACAGGATGAAAAACTGTTTTTT.